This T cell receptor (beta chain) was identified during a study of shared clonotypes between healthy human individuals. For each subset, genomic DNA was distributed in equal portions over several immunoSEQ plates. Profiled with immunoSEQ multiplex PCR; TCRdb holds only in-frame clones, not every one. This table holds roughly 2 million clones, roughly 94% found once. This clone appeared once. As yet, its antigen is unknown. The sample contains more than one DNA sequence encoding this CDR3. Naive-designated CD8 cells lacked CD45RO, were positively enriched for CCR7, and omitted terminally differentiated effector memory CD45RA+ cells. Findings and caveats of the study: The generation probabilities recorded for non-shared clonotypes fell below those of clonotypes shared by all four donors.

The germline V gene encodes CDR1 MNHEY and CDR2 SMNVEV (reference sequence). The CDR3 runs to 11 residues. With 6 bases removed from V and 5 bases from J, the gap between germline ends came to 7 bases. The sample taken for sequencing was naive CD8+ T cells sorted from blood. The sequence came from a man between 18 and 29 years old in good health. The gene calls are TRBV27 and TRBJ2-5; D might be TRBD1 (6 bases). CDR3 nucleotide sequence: TGTGCCAGCAGCCAGGGGGAGACCCAGTACTTC. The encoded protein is CASSQGETQYF.